Listed below are T cell receptor beta chains from one sample, sequenced in a study of T-cell reconstitution after alpha-beta-depleted transplantation in children. Each CDR3 protein is one row after TCRdb ran MiXCR on the PCR reads. The table has a few hundred thousand distinct CDR3 sequences, about 16% seen once. The sample here was PBMCs from the stem cell graft donor, taken from the stem cell graft. Receptors were obtained from a human donor who donated a stem cell graft to a child with acute lymphoblastic leukemia. Both conserved end residues are part of each CDR3. The D gene is left open where the match is weak.

v_gene,d_gene,j_gene,CDR3aa
TRBV6-5,.,TRBJ2-5,CASSLAPGGPQETQYF
TRBV2,TRBD2,TRBJ2-7,CASIGLAGEYEQYF
TRBV20-1,TRBD2,TRBJ2-4,CSAFKRELGKNIQYF
TRBV5-4,TRBD1,TRBJ2-6,CASSLTGDGANVLTF
TRBV7-9,TRBD1,TRBJ2-3,CATTPSPTGLTDTQYF
TRBV7-3,.,TRBJ2-1,CASSKAIGGNEQFF
TRBV6-1,TRBD1,TRBJ1-1,CASYLGQGAYTEAFF
TRBV20-1,TRBD2,TRBJ2-1,CSARRPSGNYNEQFF
TRBV9,.,TRBJ1-1,CASATGLNTEAFF
TRBV6-2/TRBV6-3,.,TRBJ1-5,CASQSVASGQPQHF
TRBV29-1,TRBD1,TRBJ2-7,CSVVGQRTYEQYF
TRBV29-1,TRBD1,TRBJ1-1,CSGTPGGTEAFF
TRBV6-5,TRBD1,TRBJ2-1,CASSDSTGGEQFF
TRBV12-3/TRBV12-4,.,TRBJ1-1,CASMGRMNTEAFF
TRBV4-1,.,TRBJ2-3,CASSQDQNRADTQYF
TRBV29-1,TRBD1,TRBJ2-3,CSVEKGTGRADTQYF
TRBV6-5,.,TRBJ1-6,CASSHSGPGDNSPLHF
TRBV5-1,.,TRBJ2-5,CASSLVTREETQYF
TRBV20-1,TRBD1,TRBJ1-1,CSLRDRELVMEAFF
TRBV7-7,.,TRBJ1-2,CASSLPTDFSHYGYTF
TRBV4-2,.,TRBJ2-1,CASSQDLGEPRNEQFF
TRBV9,.,TRBJ1-1,CASSLQKGEAFF
TRBV5-8,.,TRBJ1-2,CASSLRLGAGYTF
TRBV3-1,.,TRBJ2-7,CASSQVHHEQYF
TRBV9,.,TRBJ2-1,CASSVSPQLNEQFF
TRBV15,.,TRBJ2-7,CATSFAGTYEQYF
TRBV20-1,TRBD2,TRBJ2-7,CSARDEREAYYEQYF
TRBV7-9,.,TRBJ2-5,CASSLQSQETQYF
TRBV5-1,.,TRBJ1-2,CASSPEIYGAEYGYTF
TRBV5-1,.,TRBJ1-5,CASSFDSNQPQHF
TRBV21-1,.,TRBJ2-1,CASSASHNEQFF
TRBV7-9,TRBD1,TRBJ1-4,CASSLWTGLSGEKLFF
TRBV23-1,.,TRBJ2-4,CATRKGENIQYF
TRBV27,.,TRBJ2-7,CASSLKSPSYEQYF
TRBV4-2,.,TRBJ1-2,CASSPDREGYTF
TRBV6-2/TRBV6-3,TRBD2,TRBJ2-3,CASSPLGIQAGGLRADTQYF
TRBV9,TRBD2,TRBJ2-3,CASSETGTSGTDTQYF
TRBV5-6,.,TRBJ1-4,CASSGAGRGNEKLFF
TRBV27,TRBD1,TRBJ1-6,CASSYGDRGNSPLHF
TRBV7-3,.,TRBJ2-1,CASSLSPGTTHLDRHNEQFF
TRBV15,.,TRBJ2-1,CATTERPYNEQFF
TRBV4-1,.,TRBJ1-5,CASSQDLGRDQPQHF
TRBV4-2,.,TRBJ2-7,CASSQETGNSYEQYF
TRBV27,.,TRBJ2-7,CASSFSGLGPYEQYF
TRBV9,.,TRBJ2-7,CASSVRAERTEQYF
TRBV5-1,TRBD2,TRBJ2-2,CASSSSPGLASGELFF
TRBV10-3,.,TRBJ2-2,CASGDGSGTGELFF
TRBV27,.,TRBJ1-2,CASSFNRASGYTF
TRBV7-8,TRBD2,TRBJ2-3,CASSFWTSGRSDTQYF
TRBV10-1,TRBD2,TRBJ2-3,CASSEFTGTSSIRDTQYF
TRBV7-2,.,TRBJ2-3,CASSLDPAGTDTQYF